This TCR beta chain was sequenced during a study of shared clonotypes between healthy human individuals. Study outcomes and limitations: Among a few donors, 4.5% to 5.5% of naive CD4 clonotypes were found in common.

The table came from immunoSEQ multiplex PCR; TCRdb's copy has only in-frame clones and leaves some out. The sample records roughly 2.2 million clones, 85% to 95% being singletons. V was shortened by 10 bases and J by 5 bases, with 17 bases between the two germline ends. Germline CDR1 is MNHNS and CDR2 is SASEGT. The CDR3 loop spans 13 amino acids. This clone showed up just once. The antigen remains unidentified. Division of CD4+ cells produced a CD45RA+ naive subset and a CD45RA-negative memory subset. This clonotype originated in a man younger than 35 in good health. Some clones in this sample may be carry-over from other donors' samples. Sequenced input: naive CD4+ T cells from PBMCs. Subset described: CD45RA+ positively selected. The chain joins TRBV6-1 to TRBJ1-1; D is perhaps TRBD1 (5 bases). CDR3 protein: CAIRGGGSTEAFF. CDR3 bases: TGTGCCATCCGGGGGGGAGGGTCTACTGAAGCTTTCTTT.